These T cell receptor beta chains were read from a single sample in a study of blood T cell repertoires in COVID-19. Only in-frame clones appear in the TCRdb table, and some are missing; sequencing was by immunoSEQ multiplex PCR. The table has more than 100,000 clones, more than 75% seen once. Sequenced: peripheral blood. The receptors derive from a man aged 65-85 years with active COVID-19. Each CDR3 is given with its conserved first and last residue.

v_call	cdr3_aa
TRBV5-1	CASSLAIGARTNEKLFF
TRBV6-5	CASSPDRGVYNEQFF
TRBV6-5	CASSYGQGPYNEQFF
TRBV19	CASSKDRRSSYEQYF
TRBV27	CASGDRGLEQYF
TRBV11-2	CASSRERSGGYTF
TRBV2	CASSEVGTSGSRVNEQFF
TRBV9	CASSVDSSNQPQHF
TRBV29-1	CSVGGGQVDVAGYTF
TRBV7-7	CASSLKRDEQFF
TRBV28	CASRRGLSHGYTF
TRBV6-5	CASSDYGTNRNTIYF
TRBV29-1	CSVDSSDTQYF
TRBV5-4	CASSLVTPGEQYF
TRBV24-1	CATSDADWKGREQFF
TRBV28	CASSLLADMNTEAFF
TRBV13	CASSPRGRDEQFF
TRBV6-1	CASSATSGRGGNTQYF
TRBV3-1/TRBV3-2	CASSWRTSGAYEQYF
TRBV7-2	CASSQRRSSYNEQFF
TRBV5-1	CASSLSGGETQYF
TRBV5-1	CASTLTAGQETQYF
TRBV7-2	CASSLATTSYEQYF
TRBV19	CASSIQYGETQYF
TRBV2	CASSFQETQYF
TRBV6-5	CASSHQTGQNSPLHF
TRBV6-1	CASSDTGGGTEAFF
TRBV9	CASSPRTSGKDTQYF
TRBV19	CASSDGQGLFYSNQPQHF
TRBV27	CASSSLTGALYGYTF
TRBV14	CASGGTGGLNTEAFF
TRBV6-5	CASSSLMTALNTEAFF
TRBV28	CASSLMGAYGYTF
TRBV7-2	CASSARDRVETQYF
TRBV9	CASSVGGTGGVNEQFF
TRBV3-1/TRBV3-2	CASSQGLAGTGELFF
TRBV11-2	CASSWTGAEEQFF
TRBV27	CASSSPGNPKETQYF
TRBV6-5	CASSYSRSGLSYEQYF
TRBV28	CASSLTGGNTIYF
TRBV2	CASSPQFSGNTIYF
TRBV3-1/TRBV3-2	CASSQDAGGQETQYF
TRBV25-1	CASSGPGTGVSGPQHF
TRBV4-1	CASSHLRTGAYNEQFF
TRBV28	CASSQGPRTGRAKNIQYF
TRBV5-1	CASMQEVGRTEAFF
TRBV7-3	CASSLIVVRNSGSTETQYF
TRBV2	CASSVRDSHSGANVLTF
TRBV19	CASSPTGGPANSPLHF
TRBV18	CASSPRRGVDTEAFF
TRBV7-9	CASSLAVGGEETQYF
TRBV11-2	CASTGGGAGEKLFF
TRBV5-1	CASSRGEENSGNTIYF
TRBV9	CASSPRTGPYEQYF
TRBV19	CASSVSRGSSYNEQFF
TRBV4-1	CASSQGLAGGNYNEQFF
TRBV7-9	CASSLGGVQPQHF
TRBV5-1	CASSVGTSWTDTQYF
TRBV7-9	CASSAAAGFPGYTF
TRBV18	CASSQNTGGGETQYF